One sample yielded the 25 T cell receptor beta chains listed below, sequenced in a study of T-cell memory formation after mild COVID-19. Each CDR3 protein is one row after TCRdb ran MiXCR on the 5' RACE reads. This sample carries fewer than 140,000 distinct CDR3 sequences, about 15% of them seen once, and the ten largest clones take roughly 27%. Sequenced input: PBMCs or a T cell subset sorted from them (not recorded which). These receptors were obtained from an adult woman who had mild COVID-19 (a few samples of this study predate the infection). Cell type and time point are not known.

Ten or more counts support this clonotype. The chain combines TRBV12-3 or TRBV12-4 with TRBJ2-1, with D hard to call. The ends were cut back, 1 base at V and 4 bases at J, with 8 bases in the middle. The CDR3 has 14 residues. The CDR3 region is CASSLGGAYNEQFF. Written as DNA, the CDR3 is TGTGCCAGCAGTTTAGGGGGTGCTTACAATGAGCAGTTCTTC.

In this sample, this clonotype turned up many times. The rearrangement joins TRBV14 to TRBJ2-7; tentative D call: TRBD1 (6 bases). Germline V gives CDR1 SGHDN, CDR2 FVKESK. This CDR3 comprises 14 residues. V was clipped by 3 bases and J by 6 bases, with 15 bases between them. The CDR3 DNA sequence: TGTGCCAGCAGCCATTCAGGGGCATCGGGCGAGCAGTACTTC. This translates into CASSHSGASGEQYF. The whole variable domain, filled in from reference TRBV14 and TRBJ2-7, reads EAGVTQFPSHSVIEKGQTVTLRCDPISGHDNLYWYRRVMGKEIKFLLHFVKESKQDESGMPNNRFLAERTGGTYSTLKVQPAELEDSGVYFCASSHSGASGEQYFGPGTRLTVT.

This clonotype was recorded a few times. V usage is TRBV27 and J usage is TRBJ2-3; D is perhaps TRBD2 (6 bases). V shed 5 bases and J shed 5 bases, with 17 bases lying between them. Germline V gives CDR1 MNHEY, CDR2 SMNVEV (reference sequence). The CDR3 sequence is 15 residues long. CDR3 in DNA: TGTGCCAGCAGTCGCGCAGGGACTTCACAAGATACGCAGTATTTT. Its protein is CASSRAGTSQDTQYF.

The chain employs TRBV2 and TRBJ2-7; 7 bases match TRBD1. This CDR3 comprises 18 residues. Germline V lookup: CDR1 SNHLY, CDR2 FYNNEI. Trimming removed 8 bases from V and 2 bases from J; junction bases left unmatched: 21. The CDR3 DNA reads TGTGCCAGCTGCGAGTTAATTATACAGGGGATAATTCCCTACGAGCAGTACTTC. Translating gives CASCELIIQGIIPYEQYF.

The chain joins TRBV5-1 to TRBJ2-2; D call uncertain. Trimming pared 0 bases from V and 0 bases from J, leaving 6 bases between. This CDR3 has 15 amino acids. The germline V gene has CDR1 SGHRS and CDR2 YFSETQ. CDR3 sequence (DNA): TGCGCCAGCAGCTTGGGCCCTTCGAACACCGGGGAGCTGTTTTTT. Translating it yields CASSLGPSNTGELFF.

This chain uses TRBV11-2 with TRBJ1-2; possibly TRBD1 for D (5 bases). CDR1 is SGHAT, CDR2 FQNNGV, per germline. The V gene lost 3 bases and the J gene lost 3 bases, with 23 bases spanning the gap. CDR3 length equals 18 residues. CDR3 sequence (DNA): TGTGCCAGCAGCTTCCGAAACGGCCTCACAGGAATTGACTATGGCTACACCTTC. This sequence encodes CASSFRNGLTGIDYGYTF.

This chain connects TRBV5-1 to TRBJ1-4; D not certain. This CDR3 has 16 residues. V lost 2 bases, J lost 0 bases, and 11 bases lay in between. Looked up from germline, CDR1 is SGHRS and CDR2 is YFSETQ. The CDR3 nucleotides are TGCGCCAGCAGCTTAAGGCAGGTTGCAACTAATGAAAAACTGTTTTTT. Its protein product is CASSLRQVATNEKLFF.

A few counts support this clonotype. The V and J genes are TRBV30 and TRBJ2-3; unclear D gene. The CDR3 runs 14 residues. V dropped 1 base and J dropped 1 base, with 9 bases sitting between them. Germline lookup yields CDR1 GTSNPN and CDR2 SVGIG (reference sequence). CDR3 sequence: CAWSDGRRTDTQYF. The CDR3 DNA reads as TGTGCCTGGAGTGACGGGCGTCGCACAGATACGCAGTATTTT.

The V gene is TRBV3-1, the J gene TRBJ1-2, with a tentative D call TRBD1 (5 bases). This CDR3 has 16 residues. The germline V gene has CDR1 LGHDT and CDR2 YNNKEL (reference sequence). Trimming took 2 bases from V and 2 from J, leaving 15 bases between them. CDR3 sequence (DNA): TGTGCCAGCAGCCAAAGGAGGGGACGGCTGAACTATGGCTACACCTTC. It codes for CASSQRRGRLNYGYTF.

The V gene is TRBV12-3 or TRBV12-4, the J gene TRBJ2-1; 13 bases map to TRBD2. V was pared by 6 bases and J by 4 bases, with 6 bases of the junction left unmatched. This CDR3 comprises 16 residues. CDR3 sequence reads: CASSPRTSGSYNEQFF. The CDR3, as DNA: TGTGCCAGCAGCCCACGGACTAGCGGGAGTTACAATGAGCAGTTCTTC.

This clonotype has a handful of counts. This chain links TRBV5-4 with TRBJ2-1, with TRBD2 matching over 12 bases. The CDR3 is 15 amino acids. The V gene's germline CDR1 is SGHNT and CDR2 YYREEE (reference sequence). V was clipped by 2 bases and J by 7 bases; unmatched bases: 4. The CDR3 reads CASSLGLAGINEQFF. Here the CDR3 DNA reads TGTGCCAGCAGCTTAGGACTAGCGGGAATAAATGAGCAGTTCTTC.

In this sample, this clonotype turned up a few times. The CDR3 loop reads CASRERQGRPYEQYF. The CDR3 DNA follows: TGTGCCAGCAGAGAGAGACAGGGCCGACCCTACGAGCAGTACTTC. V usage is TRBV27 and J usage is TRBJ2-7; TRBD1 agrees at 7 bases. Per the germline V gene, CDR1 is MNHEY and CDR2 is SMNVEV (reference sequence). The length of the CDR3 is 15 residues. V shed 6 bases, J shed 2 bases, and the junction held 10 bases outside the gene matches.

This clonotype has only a few counts. The CDR3 region is CASSHGASAGELFF. Here the CDR3 DNA reads TGTGCCAGCAGTCACGGTGCTAGCGCCGGGGAGCTGTTTTTT. V is TRBV7-8 and J is TRBJ2-2, with D possibly TRBD2 on 6 matching bases. CDR3 length equals 14 residues. CDR1 and CDR2 from the germline V gene are SGHVS and FQNEAQ. Between the trimmed V and J ends, which lost 6 bases and 6 bases, there was a span of 14 bases.

This chain connects TRBV6-6 to TRBJ2-5, with D tentatively TRBD1 or TRBD2 (7 bases each). From germline, CDR1 is MNHNY and CDR2 SVGAGI (reference sequence). CDR3 length equals 15 residues. Trimming left V 0 bases short and J 5 bases short, with 13 bases between. The CDR3 bases are TGTGCCAGCAGTTACTCGACAGGGAGGGCCGAGACCCAGTACTTC. This sequence encodes CASSYSTGRAETQYF.

This clonotype was counted a few times. The gene calls are TRBV4-1 and TRBJ1-1, with D tentatively TRBD1 (5 bases). The CDR3 totals 13 residues. CDR1 and CDR2 from the germline V gene are MGHRA and YSYEKL. Trimming pared 5 bases from V and 6 bases from J, leaving 13 bases between. The CDR3 DNA is TGCGCCAGCAGCGGGGGGGGGAGCGCTGAAGCTTTCTTT. Amino acid sequence: CASSGGGSAEAFF.

The table lists this clonotype with a few counts. This chain uses TRBV7-2 with TRBJ2-1, with a possible D match to TRBD1 (6 bases). The germline gives CDR1 SGHTA, CDR2 FQGNSA. V was shortened by 1 base and J by 3 bases, with 16 bases between the two germline ends. The CDR3 extends over 17 amino acids. The CDR3, as DNA: TGTGCCAGCAGCTTAGAAGATACCGGGACAATCTACAATGAGCAGTTCTTC. This translates into CASSLEDTGTIYNEQFF. Drawing the rest from reference TRBV7-2 and TRBJ2-1, the complete variable domain is GAGVSQSPSNKVTEKGKDVELRCDPISGHTALYWYRQSLGQGLEFLIYFQGNSAPDKSGLPSDRFSAERTGGSVSTLTIQRTQQEDSAVYLCASSLEDTGTIYNEQFFGPGTRLTVL.

This clonotype occurred a few times. The chain uses TRBV10-3 and TRBJ2-1; D not resolved. The V and J ends lost 11 bases and 7 bases respectively, with 15 bases between them. This CDR3 has 12 residues. Germline loops: CDR1 ENHRY, CDR2 SYGVKD. The CDR3 DNA sequence: TGTGCCTCCTCAACCCCGTTTAATGAGCAGTTCTTC. It codes for CASSTPFNEQFF.

This clonotype appeared many times. The chain links TRBV7-9 to TRBJ2-3, with 7 bases that match TRBD1. CDR3 length equals 14 residues. Germline V gene sequence: CDR1 SEHNR, CDR2 FQNEAQ (reference sequence). After removal of 7 bases from V and 5 bases from J, the junction contained 9 bases not matched to a gene. The CDR3 sequence is CASTTGVIGDTQYF. The CDR3 DNA is TGTGCCAGCACCACAGGGGTGATCGGAGATACGCAGTATTTT.

This clonotype was recorded a few times. The rearrangement joins TRBV29-1 to TRBJ2-5, with 7 bases that match TRBD1. This CDR3 contains 12 residues. Germline V lookup: CDR1 SQVTM, CDR2 ANQGSEA. After removal of 7 bases from V and 3 bases from J, the junction contained 5 bases not matched to a gene. CDR3: CSAEGAEETQYF. The CDR3 DNA follows: TGCAGCGCCGAGGGGGCGGAAGAGACCCAGTACTTC.

Only a few counts were recorded for this clonotype. The V call is TRBV7-9, the J call TRBJ2-1; 8 nucleotides align to TRBD2. The CDR3 runs 17 residues. Trimming removed 5 bases from V and 8 bases from J; junction bases left unmatched: 17. Germline values: CDR1 SEHNR, CDR2 FQNEAQ (reference sequence). Here the CDR3 reads CASSPTSGKTRGDEQFF. CDR3 nucleotide sequence: TGTGCCAGCAGCCCTACTAGCGGCAAAACCCGCGGGGATGAGCAGTTCTTC. Looking up the rest from reference TRBV7-9 and TRBJ2-1 gives the full variable domain: DTGVSQNPRHKITKRGQNVTFRCDPISEHNRLYWYRQTLGQGPEFLTYFQNEAQLEKSRLLSDRFSAERPKGSFSTLEIQRTEQGDSAMYLCASSPTSGKTRGDEQFFGPGTRLTVL.

This clonotype was counted between two and nine times. V usage is TRBV27 and J usage is TRBJ2-7, with D possibly being TRBD1 or TRBD2 (5 bases each). From germline, CDR1 is MNHEY and CDR2 SMNVEV (reference sequence). V was clipped by 0 bases and J by 3 bases, with 9 bases between them. This CDR3 is 14 amino acids long. Here the CDR3 DNA reads TGTGCCAGCAGTTTATCGAATGGGGGCTACGAGCAGTACTTC. It specifies CASSLSNGGYEQYF.

In its sample, this clonotype was seen a few times. V usage is TRBV5-1 and J usage is TRBJ1-4, with no clear D. This CDR3 comprises 14 residues. CDR1 and CDR2 from the germline V gene are SGHRS and YFSETQ. Trimming removed 2 bases from V and 8 bases from J, with 13 bases in between. The CDR3 sequence: CASSFVGTDEKLFF. CDR3 sequence (DNA): TGCGCCAGCAGCTTCGTGGGAACCGACGAAAAACTGTTTTTT.

This clonotype was seen a few times. The J gene is TRBJ2-7, the V gene TRBV15, with D possibly called TRBD1 or TRBD2 (5 bases each). The CDR3 has 14 amino acids. Germline CDR1 LNHNV, CDR2 YYDKDF (reference sequence). With 3 bases removed from V and 3 bases from J, the gap between germline ends came to 12 bases. DNA of the CDR3: TGTGCCACCAGCAGGGGTCAGGGAGACTACGAGCAGTACTTC. Its translation is CATSRGQGDYEQYF.

At least ten counts were recorded for this clonotype. This chain links TRBV7-8 with TRBJ2-1; TRBD2 agrees at 9 bases. The CDR3 sequence is 16 residues long. CDR1 and CDR2 from the germline V gene are SGHVS and FQNEAQ. V dropped 1 base and J dropped 6; count of bases not matched to a gene: 7. CDR3 nucleotides: TGTGCCAGCAGCTTAGGTCCAGCGGGGGGCCGCAATGAGCAGTTCTTC. Translated: CASSLGPAGGRNEQFF.

V usage is TRBV7-9 and J usage is TRBJ2-3; D possibly corresponds to TRBD2 (5 bases). The germline gives CDR1 SEHNR, CDR2 FQNEAQ (reference sequence). This CDR3 has 16 residues. The ends were cut back, 5 bases at V and 1 base at J, with 16 bases in the middle. As DNA, the CDR3 is TGTGCCAGCAGCCCGACGGGAATGAGGGGCACAGATACGCAGTATTTT. Translating it yields CASSPTGMRGTDTQYF.